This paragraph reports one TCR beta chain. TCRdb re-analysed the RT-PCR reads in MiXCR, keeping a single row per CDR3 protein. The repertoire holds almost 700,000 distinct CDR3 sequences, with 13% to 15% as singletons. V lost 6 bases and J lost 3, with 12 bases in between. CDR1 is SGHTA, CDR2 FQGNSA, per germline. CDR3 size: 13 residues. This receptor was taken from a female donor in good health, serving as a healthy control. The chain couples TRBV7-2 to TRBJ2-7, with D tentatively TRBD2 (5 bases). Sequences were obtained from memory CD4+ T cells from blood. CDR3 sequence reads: CASSSTRYYEQYF. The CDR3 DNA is TGTGCCAGCAGTTCCACTAGGTACTACGAGCAGTACTTC.